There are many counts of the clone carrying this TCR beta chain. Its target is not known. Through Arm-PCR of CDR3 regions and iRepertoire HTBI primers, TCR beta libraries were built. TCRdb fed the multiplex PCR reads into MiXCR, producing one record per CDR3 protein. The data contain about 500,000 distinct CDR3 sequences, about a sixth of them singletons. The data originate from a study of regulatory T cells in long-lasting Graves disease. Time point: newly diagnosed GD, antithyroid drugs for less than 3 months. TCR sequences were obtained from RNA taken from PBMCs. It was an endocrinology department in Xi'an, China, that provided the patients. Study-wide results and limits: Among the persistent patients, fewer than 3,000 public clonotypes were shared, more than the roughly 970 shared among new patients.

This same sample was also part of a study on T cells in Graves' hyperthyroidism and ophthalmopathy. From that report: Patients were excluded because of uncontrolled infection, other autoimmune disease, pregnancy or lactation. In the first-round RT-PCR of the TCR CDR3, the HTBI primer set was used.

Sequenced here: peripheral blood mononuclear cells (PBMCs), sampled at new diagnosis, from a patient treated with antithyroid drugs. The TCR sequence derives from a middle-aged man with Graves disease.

This CDR3 is CATIPPDRGPSNEKLFF. CDR3 sequence (DNA): TGTGCCACCATCCCCCCCGACAGGGGGCCTAGTAATGAAAAACTGTTTTTT. V and J are TRBV2 and TRBJ1-4; TRBD1 agrees at 10 bases. The CDR3 totals 17 residues. Germline loops: CDR1 SNHLY, CDR2 FYNNEI. Trimming at V came to 10 bases and at J to 4 bases, leaving 15 bases not matched to a gene.